This T cell receptor (beta chain) stems from a study of cytomegalovirus exposure and HLA in healthy donors. Study observations and caveats: In a later analysis, first-cohort TCR clusters were found to tend to co-occur in the approximately 120 validation repertoires. Associated with cytomegalovirus, according to the listing, were around 160 TCR beta chains.

Here immunoSEQ multiplex PCR was the method, and the copy in TCRdb shows in-frame clones only, minus some. The sample shows 280,000 or so clones, more than 75% of them seen only once. The CDR3 is 14 residues long. J gave up 6 bases and V 8 bases, and 13 bases lay outside the gene matches. Germline-derived CDR1 and CDR2 are SNHLY and FYNNEI. A remark on this clone: What it recognizes is unknown.

The V and J genes are TRBV2 and TRBJ2-7; 7 bases are shared with TRBD2. The sequencing input was PBMCs. This TCR was sampled from a woman under 30 in good health and CMV-seronegative. CDR3 protein: CASQSSGTVGEQYF. In DNA, the CDR3 is TGTGCCAGCCAATCGAGCGGGACCGTAGGCGAGCAGTACTTC.